The present entry profiles one T cell receptor beta chain with its context. Its antigen is undetermined. Treatment of the sample: approximately 18 received Ad26.COV2.S at low or high dose, single or two shots; roughly five received placebo; per-sample allocation not given. At day 63 after the first vaccine or placebo injection, samples were drawn. This specimen comes from a study of Ad26.COV2.S vaccination and SARS-CoV-2 variants. Study-level findings and limits: Post-vaccination breadth of spike-specific CD8+ and CD4+ T cell responses was reportedly substantial.

TCRdb keeps only in-frame clones here, not all; method: immunoSEQ multiplex PCR. The sample has around 320,000 clones, roughly 87% seen once; the top ten hold 3.4%. The input for sequencing was peripheral blood, taken in a trial of Ad26.COV2.S vaccine versus placebo. The receptor was isolated from a person between 18 and 65 years old who received the Ad26.COV2.S COVID-19 vaccine or a placebo.

CDR3 in amino acids: CASSDGQFLYGYTF. The CDR3 nucleotides are TGTGCCAGCTCAGACGGACAGTTCCTCTATGGCTACACCTTC. The chain uses TRBV18 and TRBJ1-2; D is possibly TRBD1 (6 bases). V lost 5 bases, J lost 4 bases, and 14 bases lay in between. The CDR3 loop spans 14 amino acids. Looked up from germline, CDR1 is KGHSH and CDR2 is LQKENI.